These 28 T cell receptor beta chains were sequenced from one sample in a study of blood T cells in healthy people across ages (dated by TCRdb to about 2015). The library was produced with 5' RACE. The sequencer was an Illumina HiSeq 2500. A second PCR of 7 to 11 cycles was run with a J-beta primer mix and a sample-barcoded 5' primer. In TCRdb, the public reads were trimmed at Q25 with fastp and aligned with MiXCR, with productive beta chains retained. Each CDR3 protein appears once, grouped with its most common genes and DNA. The sample contains approximately 900,000 distinct CDR3 sequences, about 29% of them found a single time. Jointly, the top ten make up 9.5% to 13% of the sample. The same sample was also used in a study of T cells of mothers and their children.

The specimen sequenced was blood. The source is a woman in her thirties or forties in good health.

The chain employs TRBV29-1 and TRBJ1-1, with 12 positions matching TRBD1. V gave up 1 base and J gave up 1 base; unmatched junction bases: 4. The germline V gene encodes CDR1 SQVTM and CDR2 ANQGSEA. The CDR3 covers 16 residues. This CDR3 is CSVEGDRGRRNTEAFF. Here the CDR3 DNA reads TGCAGCGTTGAAGGGGACAGGGGGCGCCGGAACACTGAAGCTTTCTTT.

This clonotype was picked up a small number of times. The chain links TRBV27 to TRBJ2-5; 7 bases fit TRBD1. The germline gives CDR1 MNHEY, CDR2 SMNVEV (reference sequence). The CDR3 covers 14 residues. Unmatched junction bases numbered 12, after V lost 3 bases and J lost 11 bases. The CDR3 protein is CASSFYRGKDEQYF. The CDR3 DNA sequence: TGTGCCAGCAGTTTCTACAGGGGCAAGGATGAGCAGTACTTC.

The rearrangement uses TRBV28 and TRBJ1-1; D uncertain. V shed 8 bases and J shed 3 bases, with 22 bases lying between them. The germline gives CDR1 MDHEN, CDR2 SYDVKM. This CDR3 spans 16 amino acids. The CDR3 reads CASYILGGDRHTEAFF. CDR3 nucleotide sequence: TGTGCCAGCTATATCCTCGGAGGCGACCGGCACACTGAAGCTTTCTTT.

In regard to this clonotype: This sequence may be a read error, since a much larger clone differs from it by one base. This rearrangement joins TRBV20-1 to TRBJ2-7; a weak D match, TRBD1 (5 bases). The J call is uncertain, as TRBJ2-1 better fits the DNA end. There are 15 residues in the CDR3. Germline V lookup: CDR1 DFQATT, CDR2 SNEGSKA (reference sequence). The CDR3: CSARGEKTGSYEQFF. CDR3 sequence (DNA): TGCAGTGCTAGAGGAGAAAAAACAGGCTCCTACGAGCAGTTCTTC.

This clonotype was picked up many times. The V and J genes are TRBV27 and TRBJ2-7; TRBD1 or TRBD2 may be the D gene (5 bases each). The V end lost 8 bases, the J end lost 3 bases, and 11 bases lay between the germline ends. The CDR3 runs 12 residues. Germline-derived CDR1 and CDR2 are MNHEY and SMNVEV (reference sequence). CDR3 sequence reads: CASGWGIYEQYF. The CDR3 bases are TGTGCCAGCGGATGGGGGATCTACGAGCAGTACTTC.

The chain couples TRBV24-1 to TRBJ1-5; D not resolved. This CDR3 spans 13 amino acids. Germline CDR1 reads KGHDR; CDR2 reads SFDVKD. V dropped 5 bases and J dropped 0 bases, with 4 bases sitting between them. Here the CDR3 reads CATSGDSNQPQHF. Written as DNA, the CDR3 is TGTGCCACCAGTGGCGATAGCAATCAGCCCCAGCATTTT.

J is TRBJ2-5 and V is TRBV30; TRBD2 agrees at 7 bases. This CDR3 has 14 residues. From germline, CDR1 is GTSNPN and CDR2 SVGIG (reference sequence). V lost 0 bases to trimming and J lost 1 base; unmatched junction nucleotides: 2. CDR3 nucleotide sequence: TGTGCCTGGAGTGTTCTAGCGGTCCAAGAGACCCAGTACTTC. This translates into CAWSVLAVQETQYF.

Of note for this clonotype: At one of its ends the junction is not consistent with the germline gene, which may arise from a read error. The chain has TRBV28 and TRBJ2-3; D is perhaps TRBD1 or TRBD2 (5 bases each). CDR3 length: 14 residues. Germline V gene sequence: CDR1 MDHEN, CDR2 SYDVKM. Here the CDR3 reads CASRPGPSIDTQYF. The CDR3 DNA reads as TGTGCCAGCAGGCCGGGACCTAGCATAGATACGCAGTATTTT.

The sample holds a few counts of this clonotype. The V gene is TRBV29-1, the J gene TRBJ2-2; no firm D call. This CDR3 has 13 residues. The V and J ends lost 4 bases and 1 base respectively, with 7 bases between them. Germline lookup yields CDR1 SQVTM and CDR2 ANQGSEA. CDR3 amino acids: CSVGHMNTGELFF. The DNA for the CDR3 is TGCAGCGTTGGGCATATGAACACCGGGGAGCTGTTTTTT.

The rearrangement links TRBV7-8 to TRBJ2-5; D possibly matches TRBD1 or TRBD2 (5 bases each). Trimming took off 6 bases at V and 1 base at J, with 15 bases between the two ends. Per germline, CDR1 SGHVS and CDR2 FQNEAQ. This CDR3 is built from 15 residues. The CDR3, as DNA: TGTGCCAGCAGGGAGACCGGGACGGTCCAAGAGACCCAGTACTTC. Amino acid sequence: CASRETGTVQETQYF.

The V gene is TRBV6-1, the J gene TRBJ2-1; no definite D call. Germline CDR1 is MNHNS and CDR2 is SASEGT. The CDR3 extends over 12 amino acids. The V gene lost 8 bases and the J gene lost 7 bases, with 12 bases spanning the gap. The CDR3 DNA reads as TGTGCCAGCTGCCCAAGCTTGAATGAGCAGTTCTTC. Translating it yields CASCPSLNEQFF.

The CDR3 loop reads CASSPLERGSNQPQHF. CDR3 coding DNA: TGTGCCAGCAGCCCCCTCGAAAGGGGGTCCAATCAGCCCCAGCATTTT. The chain couples TRBV4-2 to TRBJ1-5; tentative D call: TRBD1 (6 bases). The CDR3 runs to 16 residues. Germline V gives CDR1 LGHNA, CDR2 YNFKEQ. The ends were cut back, 4 bases at V and 3 bases at J, with 16 bases in the middle.

A single count supports this clonotype. A much larger clone is a single base away; this may be a read error. The V gene is TRBV5-1, the J gene TRBJ2-7; tentatively, D is TRBD1 (6 bases). CDR1 SGHRS and CDR2 YFSETQ come from the germline V gene. The CDR3 sequence is 16 residues long. The CDR3 DNA reads as TGCGCCAGCAGCTTGGCTCCAACGGGACAAGTCTACAAGCAGTACTTC. It translates to CASSLAPTGQVYKQYF.

This clonotype turned up a few times. The chain recombines TRBV14 with TRBJ2-5; D call uncertain. The CDR3 has 15 residues. Germline V gives CDR1 SGHDN, CDR2 FVKESK. The V gene lost 1 base and the J gene lost 4 bases, with 13 bases spanning the gap. The DNA for the CDR3 is TGTGCCAGCAGCCAAGTGGGCAGTTTGCCAGAGACCCAGTACTTC. It specifies CASSQVGSLPETQYF.

The genes are TRBV5-1 and TRBJ2-1, with D hard to call. CDR1 is SGHRS and CDR2 is YFSETQ in the germline V gene. The CDR3 length is 14 residues. Trimming cost V 0 bases and J 6 bases, with 10 bases left between them. The CDR3 DNA reads TGCGCCAGCAGCTTGGTGCCCTGGAGCAATGAGCAGTTCTTC. It yields the protein CASSLVPWSNEQFF.

The chain employs TRBV28 and TRBJ1-5, with TRBD1 matching 8 bases. V was pared by 1 base and J by 6 bases, with 8 bases of the junction left unmatched. The CDR3 has 16 amino acids. Looked up from germline, CDR1 is MDHEN and CDR2 is SYDVKM. In DNA form, the CDR3 reads TGTGCCAGCAGTTTATTCGGACAGGGCTTTTGTCAGCCCCAGCATTTT. Translating it yields CASSLFGQGFCQPQHF.

The sample holds a few counts of this clonotype. The chain links TRBV6-1 to TRBJ2-5, with D perhaps TRBD1 (5 bases). The germline V gene encodes CDR1 MNHNS and CDR2 SASEGT. The CDR3 is 15 residues long. Between the trimmed V and J ends, which lost 7 bases and 5 bases, there was a span of 20 bases. CDR3 region: CASTLGAQGSETQYF. CDR3 in DNA: TGTGCCAGCACCCTAGGGGCCCAGGGATCGGAGACCCAGTACTTC.

This clonotype was found many times. The chain carries TRBV7-2 and TRBJ2-5; no firm D call. In germline, CDR1 is SGHTA, CDR2 FQGNSA. CDR3 length: 11 amino acids. Trimming took 5 bases from V and 7 from J, leaving 8 bases between them. CDR3 region: CASSLLGTQYF. The CDR3 DNA follows: TGTGCCAGCAGCCTTTTGGGGACCCAGTACTTC.

The chain links TRBV7-8 to TRBJ2-1; D might be TRBD1 (6 bases). This CDR3 has 13 residues. Germline V gene data show CDR1 as SGHVS and CDR2 as FQNEAQ. The V end was cut by 3 bases, the J end by 14 bases, with 17 bases between. The CDR3 loop is CASSFSREGTKFF. CDR3 DNA sequence: TGTGCCAGCAGCTTTAGCAGGGAAGGGACAAAGTTCTTC.

The chain carries TRBV27 and TRBJ1-5; D gene ambiguous. This CDR3 has 16 amino acids. Trimming removed 0 bases at V and 4 bases at J, with 13 bases between. The V gene's germline CDR1 is MNHEY and CDR2 SMNVEV (reference sequence). Here the CDR3 DNA reads TGTGCCAGCAGTTTATCGCAGCCGGTACTAAATCAGCCCCAGCATTTT. Its translation is CASSLSQPVLNQPQHF.

This clonotype was counted a few times. The J gene is TRBJ1-1, the V gene TRBV7-9, with D possibly TRBD1 on 5 matching bases. Deletions cut 5 bases from V and 2 bases from J, with 15 bases between. This CDR3 has 15 residues. Looked up from germline, CDR1 is SEHNR and CDR2 is FQNEAQ (reference sequence). CDR3: CASSPLDTGNTEAFF. In DNA form, the CDR3 reads TGTGCCAGCAGCCCGTTGGACACCGGCAACACTGAAGCTTTCTTT.

In this sample, this clonotype turned up many times. For the CDR3, the DNA is TGCGCCAGCAGCCAAGGGCACTACGAGCAGTACTTC. Translated, it gives CASSQGHYEQYF. V is TRBV4-3 and J is TRBJ2-7; D remains ambiguous. Germline V gives CDR1 LGHNA, CDR2 YSLEER. The CDR3 length is 12 residues. V dropped 1 base and J dropped 3 bases, with 4 bases sitting between them.

This clonotype was seen repeatedly, ten times or more. The chain employs TRBV6-2 or TRBV6-3 and TRBJ2-7; D might be TRBD1 (6 bases). Germline assignment: CDR1 MNHEY and CDR2 SVGEGT. V was trimmed by 4 bases and J by 1 base, leaving 8 bases between them. CDR3 length equals 13 residues. The CDR3 here is CASSSGQSYEQYF. The CDR3 DNA sequence: TGTGCCAGCAGTTCCGGACAGTCCTACGAGCAGTACTTC.

This clonotype was detected a few times. The chain carries TRBV5-1 and TRBJ2-2, with unresolved D. Trimming pared 0 bases from V and 1 base from J, leaving 7 bases between. CDR3 length equals 15 residues. Germline V CDR1 and CDR2: SGHRS, YFSETQ. CDR3 loop: CASSLASLNTGELFF. The CDR3 bases are TGCGCCAGCAGCTTGGCATCCCTGAACACCGGGGAGCTGTTTTTT.

This clonotype was seen repeatedly, ten times or more. This sequence joins TRBV28 and TRBJ2-7; 7 bases match TRBD2. The CDR3 has 15 amino acids. The junction had 12 bases not matched to a gene; V was cut back by 4 bases and J by 6 bases. The V gene's germline CDR1 is MDHEN and CDR2 SYDVKM. CDR3: CASSYGRGGSFEQYF. DNA of the CDR3: TGTGCCAGCAGTTACGGCCGGGGCGGGAGCTTCGAGCAGTACTTC.

The V and J genes are TRBV20-1 and TRBJ2-5; either TRBD1 or TRBD2 may fit D (5 bases each). Trimming stripped 2 bases from V and 1 base from J, with 14 bases between. The germline gives CDR1 DFQATT, CDR2 SNEGSKA (reference sequence). There are 15 residues in the CDR3. CDR3 in amino acids: CSARPPGLAQETQYF. The CDR3 nucleotides are TGCAGTGCTAGACCGCCGGGGCTAGCCCAAGAGACCCAGTACTTC.

A few counts support this clonotype. The rearrangement links TRBV28 to TRBJ1-2; D is uncertain. The CDR3 is 12 residues long. Trimming took 0 bases from V and 2 from J, leaving 1 base between them. In germline, CDR1 is MDHEN, CDR2 SYDVKM. This CDR3 reads CASSLWNYGYTF. CDR3 coding DNA: TGTGCCAGCAGTTTATGGAACTATGGCTACACCTTC.

CDR3 coding DNA: TGCAGTGCCCCGCAGGCCGGGACAGGTATATACAATGAGCAGTACTTC. It specifies CSAPQAGTGIYNEQYF. V usage is TRBV20-1 and J usage is TRBJ2-1, with 8 bases identical to TRBD1. The better agreement between TRBJ2-7 and the DNA end casts doubt on the J call. This CDR3 is built from 16 residues. Germline CDR1 DFQATT, CDR2 SNEGSKA (reference sequence).